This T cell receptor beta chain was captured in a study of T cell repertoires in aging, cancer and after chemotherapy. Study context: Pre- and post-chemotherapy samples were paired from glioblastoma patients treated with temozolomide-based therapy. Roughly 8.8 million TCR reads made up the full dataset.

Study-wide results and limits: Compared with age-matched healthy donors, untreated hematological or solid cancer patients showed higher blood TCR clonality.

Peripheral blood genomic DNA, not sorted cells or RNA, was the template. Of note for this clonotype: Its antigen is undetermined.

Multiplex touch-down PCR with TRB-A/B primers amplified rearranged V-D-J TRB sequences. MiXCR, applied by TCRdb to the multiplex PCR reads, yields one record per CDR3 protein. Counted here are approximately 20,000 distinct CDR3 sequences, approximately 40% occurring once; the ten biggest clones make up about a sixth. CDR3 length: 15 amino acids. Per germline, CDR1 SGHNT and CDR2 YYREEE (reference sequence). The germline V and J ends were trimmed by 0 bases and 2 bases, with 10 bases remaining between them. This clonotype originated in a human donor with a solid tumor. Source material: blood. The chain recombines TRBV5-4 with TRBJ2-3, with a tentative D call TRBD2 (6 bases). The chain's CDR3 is CASSLAGGATDTQYF. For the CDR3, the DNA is TGTGCCAGCAGCTTGGCCGGGGGAGCCACAGATACGCAGTATTTT.